This T cell receptor (beta chain) was captured in a study of OX40 agonist ivuxolimab in advanced cancers. Remarks on this clone: Antigen: not known.

The method was immunoSEQ multiplex PCR; TCRdb's version includes in-frame clones alone and lacks a portion of them. The top ten hold around 13% of the sample, which has tens of thousands of clones, 80% to 90% seen once. Overall study results and limits: The CD4+ and CD8+ T cells in the blood had expanded clonally by week 6 at 0.1 to 3.0 mg/kg.

V was pared by 8 bases and J by 4 bases, with 5 bases of the junction left unmatched. This CDR3 comprises 12 residues. The germline gives CDR1 SGHAT, CDR2 FQNNGV. The input for sequencing was CD4+ or CD8+ T cells sorted from blood, taken in a trial of the OX40 agonist ivuxolimab. The receptor was derived from an adult with an advanced solid tumor such as melanoma, head and neck, liver or kidney cancer. The rearrangement links TRBV11-2 to TRBJ2-7; 7 bases are shared with TRBD2. The CDR3, as DNA: TGTGCCAGCCGGGGGGTCCCATACGAGCAGTACTTC. This codes for CASRGVPYEQYF. Drawing the rest from reference TRBV11-2 and TRBJ2-7, the complete variable domain is EAGVAQSPRYKIIEKRQSVAFWCNPISGHATLYWYQQILGQGPKLLIQFQNNGVVDDSQLPKDRFSAERLKGVDSTLKIQPAKLEDSAVYLCASRGVPYEQYFGPGTRLTVT.